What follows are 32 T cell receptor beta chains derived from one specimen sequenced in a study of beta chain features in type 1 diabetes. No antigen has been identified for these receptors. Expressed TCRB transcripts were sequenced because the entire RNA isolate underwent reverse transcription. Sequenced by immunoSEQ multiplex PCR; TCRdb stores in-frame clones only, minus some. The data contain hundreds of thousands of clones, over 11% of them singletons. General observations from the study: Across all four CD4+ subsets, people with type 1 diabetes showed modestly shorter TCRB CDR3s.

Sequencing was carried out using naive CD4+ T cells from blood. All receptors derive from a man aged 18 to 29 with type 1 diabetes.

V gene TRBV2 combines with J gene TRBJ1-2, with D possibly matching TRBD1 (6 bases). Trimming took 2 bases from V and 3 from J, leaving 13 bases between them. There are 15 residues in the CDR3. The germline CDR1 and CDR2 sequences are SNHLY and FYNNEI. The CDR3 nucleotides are TGTGCCAGCAGTGAAAACAGGGCGAGCTACTATGGCTACACCTTC. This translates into CASSENRASYYGYTF.

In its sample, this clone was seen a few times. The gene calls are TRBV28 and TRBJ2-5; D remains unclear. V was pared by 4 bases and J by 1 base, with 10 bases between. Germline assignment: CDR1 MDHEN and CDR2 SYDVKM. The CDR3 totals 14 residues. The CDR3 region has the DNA TGTGCCAGCAGTTCAATCCGAAGCCAAGAGACCCAGTACTTC. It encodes CASSSIRSQETQYF. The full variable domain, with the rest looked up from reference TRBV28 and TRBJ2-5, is DVKVTQSSRYLVKRTGEKVFLECVQDMDHENMFWYRQDPGLGLRLIYFSYDVKMKEKGDIPEGYSVSREKKERFSLILESASTNQTSMYLCASSSIRSQETQYFGPGTRLLVL.

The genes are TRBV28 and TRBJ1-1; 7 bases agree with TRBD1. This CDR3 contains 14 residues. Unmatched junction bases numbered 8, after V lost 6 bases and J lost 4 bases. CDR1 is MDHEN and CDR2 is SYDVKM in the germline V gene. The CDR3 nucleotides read TGTGCCAGCAGCCTGCCAGGGGGTTCCACTGAAGCTTTCTTT. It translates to CASSLPGGSTEAFF.

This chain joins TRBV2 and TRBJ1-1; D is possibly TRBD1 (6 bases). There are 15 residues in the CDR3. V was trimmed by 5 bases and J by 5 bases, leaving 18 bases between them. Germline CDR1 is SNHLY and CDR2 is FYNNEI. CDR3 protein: CASSNAAGGATEAFF. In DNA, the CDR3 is TGTGCCAGCAGTAACGCTGCCGGGGGGGCGACTGAAGCTTTCTTT.

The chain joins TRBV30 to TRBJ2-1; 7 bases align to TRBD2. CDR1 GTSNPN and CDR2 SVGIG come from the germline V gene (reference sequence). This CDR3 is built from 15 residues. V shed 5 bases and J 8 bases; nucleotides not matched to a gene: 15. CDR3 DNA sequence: TGTGCCTGGCAAGGGCTAGCGGTCTGGGGCCATGAGCAGTTCTTC. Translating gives CAWQGLAVWGHEQFF.

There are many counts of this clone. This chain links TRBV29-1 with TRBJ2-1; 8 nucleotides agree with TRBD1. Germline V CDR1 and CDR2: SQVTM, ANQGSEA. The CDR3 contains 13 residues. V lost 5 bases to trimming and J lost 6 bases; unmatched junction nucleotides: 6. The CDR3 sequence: CSVRQGTRNEQFF. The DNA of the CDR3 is TGCAGCGTTCGACAGGGGACGCGCAATGAGCAGTTCTTC.

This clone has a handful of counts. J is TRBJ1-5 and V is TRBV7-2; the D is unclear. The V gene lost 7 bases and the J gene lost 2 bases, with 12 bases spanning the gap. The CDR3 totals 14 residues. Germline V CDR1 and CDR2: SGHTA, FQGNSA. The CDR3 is CASTASNGNQPQHF. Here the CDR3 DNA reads TGTGCCAGCACGGCTTCTAACGGCAATCAGCCCCAGCATTTT.

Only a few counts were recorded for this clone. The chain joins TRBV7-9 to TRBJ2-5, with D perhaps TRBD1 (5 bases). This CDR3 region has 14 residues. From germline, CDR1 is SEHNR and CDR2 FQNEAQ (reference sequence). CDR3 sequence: CVAQQGTGWETQYF. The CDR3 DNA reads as TGTGTCGCGCAGCAGGGCACTGGGTGGGAGACCCAGTACTTC.

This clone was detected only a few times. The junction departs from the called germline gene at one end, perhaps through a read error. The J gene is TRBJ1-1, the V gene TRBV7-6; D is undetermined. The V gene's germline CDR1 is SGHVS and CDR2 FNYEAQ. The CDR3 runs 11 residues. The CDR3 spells CASSLVTEAFF. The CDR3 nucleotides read TGTGCCAGCAGTTTAGTTACTGAAGCTTTCTTT.

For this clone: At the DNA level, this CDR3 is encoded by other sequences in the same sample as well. As DNA, the CDR3 is TGCGCCAGCAGCGCGGGACAGGCCTACGAGCAGTACTTC. Translated, it gives CASSAGQAYEQYF. The V gene is TRBV5-1, the J gene TRBJ2-7; 8 nucleotides agree with TRBD1. CDR3 size: 13 residues. Germline CDR1 is SGHRS and CDR2 is YFSETQ. Trimming at V came to 4 bases and at J to 2 bases, leaving 2 bases not matched to a gene.

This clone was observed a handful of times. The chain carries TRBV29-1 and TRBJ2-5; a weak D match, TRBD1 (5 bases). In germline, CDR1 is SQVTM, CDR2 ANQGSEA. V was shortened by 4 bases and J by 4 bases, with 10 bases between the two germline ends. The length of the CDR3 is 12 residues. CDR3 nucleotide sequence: TGCAGCGTTGCTTCCAGGGCAGAGACCCAGTACTTC. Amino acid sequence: CSVASRAETQYF.

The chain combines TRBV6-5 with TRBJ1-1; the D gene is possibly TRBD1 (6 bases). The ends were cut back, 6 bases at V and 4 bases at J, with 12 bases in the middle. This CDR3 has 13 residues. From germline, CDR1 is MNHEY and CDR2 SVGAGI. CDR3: CASSRTGLTEAFF. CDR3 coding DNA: TGTGCCAGCAGCCGAACAGGGCTCACTGAAGCTTTCTTT.

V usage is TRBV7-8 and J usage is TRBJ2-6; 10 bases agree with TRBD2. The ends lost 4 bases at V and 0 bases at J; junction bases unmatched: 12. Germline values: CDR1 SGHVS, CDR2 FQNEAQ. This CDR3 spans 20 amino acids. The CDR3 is CASSSRTLLAGNSGANVLTF. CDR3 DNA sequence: TGTGCCAGCAGCTCCCGAACCTTACTAGCGGGAAACTCTGGGGCCAACGTCCTGACTTTC.

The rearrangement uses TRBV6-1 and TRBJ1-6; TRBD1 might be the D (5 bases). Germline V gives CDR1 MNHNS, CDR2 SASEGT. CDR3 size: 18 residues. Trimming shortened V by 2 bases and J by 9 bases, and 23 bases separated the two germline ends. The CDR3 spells CASSEFSLSGQGGSPLHF. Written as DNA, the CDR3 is TGTGCCAGCAGTGAATTTAGTTTGTCGGGCCAGGGTGGTTCACCCCTCCACTTT.

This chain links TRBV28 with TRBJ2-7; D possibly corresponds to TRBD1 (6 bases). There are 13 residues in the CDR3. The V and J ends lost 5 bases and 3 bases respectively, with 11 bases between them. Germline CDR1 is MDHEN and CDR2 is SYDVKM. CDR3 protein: CASSTGTIYEQYF. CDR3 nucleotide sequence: TGTGCCAGCAGTACCGGGACAATCTACGAGCAGTACTTC.

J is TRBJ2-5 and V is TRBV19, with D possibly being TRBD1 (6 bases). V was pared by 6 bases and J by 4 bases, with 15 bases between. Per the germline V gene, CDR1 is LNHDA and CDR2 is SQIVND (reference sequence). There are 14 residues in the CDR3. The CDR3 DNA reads TGTGCCAGTAGCTCTACAGGGTCGGGAGAGACCCAGTACTTC. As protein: CASSSTGSGETQYF.

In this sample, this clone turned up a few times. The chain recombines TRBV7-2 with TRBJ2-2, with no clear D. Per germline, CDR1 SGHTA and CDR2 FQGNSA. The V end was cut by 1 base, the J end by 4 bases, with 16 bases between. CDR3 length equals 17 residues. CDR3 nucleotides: TGTGCCAGCAGCTTAGGCCTTTCGACCCACAGCACCGGGGAGCTGTTTTTT. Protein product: CASSLGLSTHSTGELFF.

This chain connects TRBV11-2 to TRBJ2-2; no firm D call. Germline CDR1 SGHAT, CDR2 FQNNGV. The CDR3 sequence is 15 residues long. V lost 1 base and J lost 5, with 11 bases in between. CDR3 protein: CASSLVPRDTGELFF. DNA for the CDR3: TGTGCCAGCAGCTTAGTCCCCCGAGATACCGGGGAGCTGTTTTTT.

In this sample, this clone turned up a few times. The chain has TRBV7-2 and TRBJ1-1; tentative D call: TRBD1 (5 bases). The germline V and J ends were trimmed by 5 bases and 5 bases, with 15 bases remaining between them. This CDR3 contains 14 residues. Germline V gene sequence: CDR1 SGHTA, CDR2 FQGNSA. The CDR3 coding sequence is TGTGCCAGCAGCCCCCCCAGGGCACGGACTGAAGCTTTCTTT. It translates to CASSPPRARTEAFF.

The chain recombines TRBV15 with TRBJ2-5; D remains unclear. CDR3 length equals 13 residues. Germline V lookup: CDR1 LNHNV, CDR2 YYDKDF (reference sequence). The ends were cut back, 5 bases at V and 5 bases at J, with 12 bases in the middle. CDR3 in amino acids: CATSSGPAETQYF. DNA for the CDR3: TGTGCCACCAGCTCCGGACCGGCGGAGACCCAGTACTTC.

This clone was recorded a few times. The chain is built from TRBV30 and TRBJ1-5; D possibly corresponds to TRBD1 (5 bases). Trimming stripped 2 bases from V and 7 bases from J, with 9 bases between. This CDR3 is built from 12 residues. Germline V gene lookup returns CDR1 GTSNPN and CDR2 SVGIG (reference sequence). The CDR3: CAWSSTGQPQHF. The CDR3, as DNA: TGTGCCTGGAGTTCCACAGGACAGCCCCAGCATTTT.

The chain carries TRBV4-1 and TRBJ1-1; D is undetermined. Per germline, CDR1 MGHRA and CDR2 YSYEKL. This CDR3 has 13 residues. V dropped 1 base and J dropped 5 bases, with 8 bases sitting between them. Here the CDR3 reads CASSQVDRTEAFF. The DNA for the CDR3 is TGCGCCAGCAGCCAAGTGGACCGGACTGAAGCTTTCTTT.

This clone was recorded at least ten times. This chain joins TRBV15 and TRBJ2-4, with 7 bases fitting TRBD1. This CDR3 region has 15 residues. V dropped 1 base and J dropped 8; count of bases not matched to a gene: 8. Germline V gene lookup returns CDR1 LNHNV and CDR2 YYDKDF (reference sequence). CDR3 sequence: CATSRARQGSDIQYF. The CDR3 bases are TGTGCCACCAGCAGAGCCCGACAGGGTAGTGACATTCAGTACTTC.

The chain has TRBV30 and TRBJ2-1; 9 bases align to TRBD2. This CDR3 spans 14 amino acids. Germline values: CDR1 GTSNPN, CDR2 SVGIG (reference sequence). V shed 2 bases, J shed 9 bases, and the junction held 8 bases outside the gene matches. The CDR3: CAWSWTSAYGEQFF. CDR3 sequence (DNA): TGTGCCTGGAGTTGGACTAGCGCTTACGGTGAGCAGTTCTTC. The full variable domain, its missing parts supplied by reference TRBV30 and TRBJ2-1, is SQTIHQWPATLVQPVGSPLSLECTVEGTSNPNLYWYRQAAGRGLQLLFYSVGIGQISSEVPQNLSASRPQDRQFILSSKKLLLSDSGFYLCAWSWTSAYGEQFFGPGTRLTVL.

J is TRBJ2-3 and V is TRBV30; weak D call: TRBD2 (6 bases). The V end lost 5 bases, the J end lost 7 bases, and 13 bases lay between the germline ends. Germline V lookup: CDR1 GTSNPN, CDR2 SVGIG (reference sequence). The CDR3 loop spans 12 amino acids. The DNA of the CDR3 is TGTGCCTGGGGGGGGTCAAGGAATACGCAGTATTTT. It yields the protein CAWGGSRNTQYF.

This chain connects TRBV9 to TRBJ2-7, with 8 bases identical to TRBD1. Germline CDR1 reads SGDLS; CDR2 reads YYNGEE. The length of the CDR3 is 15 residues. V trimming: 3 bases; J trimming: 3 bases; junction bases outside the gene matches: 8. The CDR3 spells CASSERTGSYYEQYF. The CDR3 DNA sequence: TGTGCCAGCAGCGAACGGACAGGGAGTTACTACGAGCAGTACTTC.

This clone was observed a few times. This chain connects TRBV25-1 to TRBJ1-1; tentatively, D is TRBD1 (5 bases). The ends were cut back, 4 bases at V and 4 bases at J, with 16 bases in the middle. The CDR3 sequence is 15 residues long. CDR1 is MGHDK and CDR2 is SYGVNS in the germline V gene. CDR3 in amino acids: CASSGFIGGGTEAFF. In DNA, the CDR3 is TGTGCCAGCAGTGGGTTTATTGGGGGAGGCACTGAAGCTTTCTTT.

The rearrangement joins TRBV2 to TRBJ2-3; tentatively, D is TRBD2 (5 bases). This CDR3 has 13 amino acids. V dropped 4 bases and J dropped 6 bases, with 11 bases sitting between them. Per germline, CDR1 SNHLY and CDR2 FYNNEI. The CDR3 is CASSAGIKDTQYF. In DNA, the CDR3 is TGTGCCAGCAGTGCGGGGATAAAGGATACGCAGTATTTT.

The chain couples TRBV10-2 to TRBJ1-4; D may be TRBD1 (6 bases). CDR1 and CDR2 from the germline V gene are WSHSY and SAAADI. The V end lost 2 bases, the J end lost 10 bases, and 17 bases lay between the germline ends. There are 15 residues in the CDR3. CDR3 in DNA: TGCGCCAGCAGTGAGCCGCCGGGACATGGGAGAAAACTGTTTTTT. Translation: CASSEPPGHGRKLFF.

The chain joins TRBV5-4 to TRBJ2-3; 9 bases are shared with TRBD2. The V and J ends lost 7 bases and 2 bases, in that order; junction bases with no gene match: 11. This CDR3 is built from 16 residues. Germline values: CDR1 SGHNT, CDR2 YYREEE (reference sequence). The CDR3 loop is CASGTKAGGNTDTQYF. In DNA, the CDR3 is TGTGCCAGCGGGACTAAAGCGGGGGGAAACACAGATACGCAGTATTTT.

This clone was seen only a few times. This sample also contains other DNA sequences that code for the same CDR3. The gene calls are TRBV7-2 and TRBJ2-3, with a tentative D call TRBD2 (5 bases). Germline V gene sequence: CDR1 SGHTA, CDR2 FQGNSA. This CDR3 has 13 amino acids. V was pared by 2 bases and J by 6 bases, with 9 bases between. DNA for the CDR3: TGTGCCAGCAGCTTATCAGGAGGCGATACGCAGTATTTT. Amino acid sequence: CASSLSGGDTQYF.

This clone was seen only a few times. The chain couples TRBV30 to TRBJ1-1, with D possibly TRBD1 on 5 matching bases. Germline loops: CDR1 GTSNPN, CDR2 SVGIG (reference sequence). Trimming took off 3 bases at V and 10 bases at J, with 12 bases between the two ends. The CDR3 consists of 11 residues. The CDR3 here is CAWSYRQGAFF. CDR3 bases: TGTGCCTGGAGCTATCGGCAGGGAGCTTTCTTT.